The sequence of this T cell receptor (beta chain) was determined in a study of T cells of healthy individuals. This clonotype has only a few counts. Trimming stripped 6 bases from V and 0 bases from J, with 8 bases between. This CDR3 contains 13 residues. CDR1 is MNHNS and CDR2 is SASEGT in the germline V gene. TCRdb re-derived calls from the 5' RACE reads in MiXCR, one entry per CDR3 protein. This sample has around 90,000 distinct CDR3 sequences, with more than 4.5% found just once. The V and J genes are TRBV6-1 and TRBJ1-1, with D unclear. This receptor was obtained from a female donor in good health. The CDR3 DNA sequence: TGTGCCAGCAGAGGCGGGTTGAACACTGAAGCTTTCTTT. It is translated as CASRGGLNTEAFF.